The sequence of this TCR beta chain was determined in a study of T cells in tuberculosis (dated by TCRdb to the late 2010s). For context, the study as a whole: In the study, CD1B tetramers and high-throughput TCR immunosequencing were combined to characterize T cells specific for the mycobacterial lipid antigen glucose monomycolate (GMM). IGRA-negative adolescents, IGRA-positive adolescents with latent tuberculosis and adults with active tuberculosis, around ten per group, were compared in a South African clinical cohort. PBMC from patients with active tuberculosis were archived either before the start of standard anti-tuberculosis treatment or within 7 days of starting that treatment. What the authors observed across the whole study: Active tuberculosis TCR-alpha repertoires showed smaller mean NN-distances to GMM-specific TCRs than IGRA-negative controls, suggesting clonal expansion of these TCRs. Clinical samples were selected based on the availability of cryopreserved specimens, with adults included as active tuberculosis cases and adolescents included as controls. With the diverse GMM-specific repertoire as input, a classifier achieved roughly 90% accuracy (AUROC roughly 0.88), whereas GEM motif frequencies as input gave under 75% accuracy. Shorter CDR3-alpha lengths in active tuberculosis patients partly drove the smaller NN-distances, and the TCR-beta difference was not statistically significant.

The time point label, read with the paper, signifies: new active TB diagnosis, blood taken before or within 7 days of starting treatment. The patients with active tuberculosis were newly diagnosed, HIV-seronegative South African adults aged 18 years or older. Active tuberculosis was confirmed by positive sputum smear microscopy and/or positive M. tuberculosis culture. Immunosequencing was performed on unsorted cryopreserved PBMC and covered approximately 100,000 T cells per clinical donor on average. From a lookup of the germline V gene (reference sequence), CDR1 and CDR2 are LNHNV and YYDKDF. The CDR3 numbers 16 residues from cysteine through phenylalanine. The kept DNA is CDR3 alone, 48 bases in frame from the first base. A distance of 14 bases separates the germline ends of V and J, which lose 5 bases and 0 bases respectively. Of note for this clone: Its antigen is currently not known. No per-base quality is available; no much larger clone lies one base away.

The immunoSEQ multiplex PCR assay was used to generate TCR libraries, with TCR-beta and/or TCR-alpha/delta assays applied to each sample. The amplified TCR libraries were sequenced using the Illumina high-throughput platform. Per the authors' processing: Clustering and dimensionality reduction relied on pairwise TCRdist distances among GMM-specific receptors from T cells that were either sorted ex vivo or expanded in vitro. Each clinical repertoire was scored by mean NN-distance, the average TCRdist to the nearest 10% of tetramer-positive reference sequences. GEM TCR motif frequency was calculated as the fraction of unique TCRs that matched known GEM sequences in V/J usage and CDR3 length. Linear discriminant analysis with leave-one-out cross-validation, implemented in scikit-learn, was used to classify active tuberculosis. This immuneACCESS table, as held by TCRdb, lists in-frame sequences with V and J called but not all clones. Of the missing ones, under half trace to an unresolved V gene in checked studies; the others have no known cause. V and J calls and clone size come straight from that table; D and trimming were deduced from the DNA. The sample profile shows 35,000 to 45,000 clones; around 94% of them were found once. The top ten constitute around 4.7% of the sample.

In this chain, TRBV15 is recombined with TRBJ1-5, with the identity of the D gene unclear. The receptor was isolated from an adult with tuberculosis. The sequenced sample was PBMCs, obtained at tuberculosis diagnosis. The DNA is as follows: TGTGCCACCAGCCACTACCGGGATTATAGCAATCAGCCCCAGCATTTT. Protein translation: CATSHYRDYSNQPQHF.